These T cell receptor beta chains were read from a single sample in a study of blood T cell repertoires in COVID-19. Profiling relied on immunoSEQ multiplex PCR, and the TCRdb table lists in-frame clones only, not all of them. The table has roughly 90,000 clones, 80% seen once. Specimen: peripheral blood. The receptors originated from a woman in her seventies with acute or convalescent COVID-19. CDR3s leave out the opening cysteine and the closing phenylalanine or tryptophan.

V gene	J gene	CDR3 protein
TRBV6-5	TRBJ1-2	ASHLQGSAIYGYT
TRBV5-4	TRBJ1-2	ASSEPDRASYGYT
TRBV4-1	TRBJ2-7	ASSQALAGGYEQY
TRBV29-1	TRBJ1-2	SVETTGGYGYT
TRBV16	TRBJ1-5	ASSQSTVNQPQH
TRBV5-1	TRBJ1-1	ASSSGQYRTEAF
TRBV5-1	TRBJ2-2	ASRSATGGTGELF
TRBV6-5	TRBJ1-1	ASDRGKGTEAF
TRBV7-9	TRBJ2-3	ASSFNTDTQY
TRBV2	TRBJ2-3	ASSDLPSGAQVNTQY
TRBV29-1	TRBJ2-5	SVESGGATQY
TRBV28	TRBJ2-7	ASRPSTSGSYEQY